This TCR beta chain originates from a study of breast tumors, draining lymph nodes, adjacent tissues listed by TCRdb under 2016. Some background on the complete study: TCR beta repertoires were compared across tumor, adjacent nontumor tissue and axillary lymph nodes obtained from breast cancer patients. In human breast cancer, the study set out to assess how tumor, surrounding tissue and draining lymph node repertoires relate to one another and whether T cells might be exchanged between them. Findings and caveats that apply to the study as a whole: Tumor and nontumor tissue repertoires were found to be significantly more similar in luminal-like than in basal-like breast cancer. Tumors showed preferential V and J gene usage, and their T-cell repertoire diversity fell below that of lymph nodes yet above that of nontumor tissue. The conclusion that tumor T cells originate in lymph nodes was presented as consistent with a hypothesis rather than as directly demonstrated. The data were considered consistent with most tumor T cells being derived from the lymph node and subsequently expanding within tumor tissue.

Worth noting for this clonotype: Its antigen is still unknown. No per-base quality is available; no much larger clone lies one base away.

The junction carries 15 bases between V and J, which are trimmed by 5 bases and 13 bases respectively. The CDR3 measures 12 amino acids from cysteine to phenylalanine. CDR3 DNA only is kept here, 36 bases in frame from base 1. From the germline V gene, CDR1 is SGHTA and CDR2 is FQGNSA. TCRdb lists the instrument as Illumina HiSeq 2000. TCR beta chain libraries were generated by multiplex PCR amplification. High-throughput sequencing was used to analyze the amplified TCR beta chain products. TCRdb ran its own pipeline on the public reads, namely fastp trimming at Q25 and MiXCR clone calling, and kept in-frame beta chains. Each entry is one CDR3 protein sequence, shown with its most common DNA and genes. This sample is represented by approximately 170,000 distinct CDR3 sequences; approximately 30% of them were singletons. Of the sample, 3.5% to 4.5% falls within the top ten clones. The axillary draining lymph nodes of breast cancer patients were the source of the lymph node samples.

The TCR sequence derives from a female donor with breast cancer. Some clones in this sample may be carry-over from other donors' samples. This chain joins TRBV7-2 to TRBJ2-4, and TRBD2 may be the D gene, going by 6 matching bases. Sequencing input: axillary lymph node tissue. The CDR3: CASSQSGDTQYF. The DNA sequence follows: TGTGCCAGCAGCCAGTCGGGGGATACGCAGTACTTC.